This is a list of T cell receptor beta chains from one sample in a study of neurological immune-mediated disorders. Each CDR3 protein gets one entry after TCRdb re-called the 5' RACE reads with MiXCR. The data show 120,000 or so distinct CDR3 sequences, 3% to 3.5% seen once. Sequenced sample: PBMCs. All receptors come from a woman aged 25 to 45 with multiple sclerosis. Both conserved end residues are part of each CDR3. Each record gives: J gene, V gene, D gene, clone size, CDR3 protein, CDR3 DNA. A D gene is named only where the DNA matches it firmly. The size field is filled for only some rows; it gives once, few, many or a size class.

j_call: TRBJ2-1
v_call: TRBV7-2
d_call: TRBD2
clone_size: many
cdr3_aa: CASSLTVTGRLNNEQFF
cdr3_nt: TGTGCCAGCAGCTTAACTGTTACCGGGAGGTTAAACAATGAGCAGTTCTTC

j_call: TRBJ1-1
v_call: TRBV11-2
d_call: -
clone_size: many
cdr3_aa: CASSLAGVTEAFF
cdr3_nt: TGTGCCAGCAGCTTGGCCGGGGTCACTGAAGCTTTCTTT

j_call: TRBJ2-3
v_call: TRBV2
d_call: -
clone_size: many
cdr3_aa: CASSEARLEETDTQYF
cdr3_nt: TGTGCCAGCAGTGAAGCGCGACTAGAGGAAACAGATACGCAGTATTTT

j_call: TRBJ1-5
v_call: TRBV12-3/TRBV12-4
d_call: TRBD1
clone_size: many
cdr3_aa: CASSSGTARGNQPQHF
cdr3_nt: TGTGCCAGCAGTTCCGGGACAGCTCGGGGCAATCAGCCCCAGCATTTT

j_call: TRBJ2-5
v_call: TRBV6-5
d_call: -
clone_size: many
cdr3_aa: CASSLLGQPREETQYF
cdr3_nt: TGTGCCAGCAGTCTACTTGGACAGCCCAGAGAGGAGACCCAGTACTTC

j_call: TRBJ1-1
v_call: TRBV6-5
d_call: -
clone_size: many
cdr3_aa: CASSRSNTEAFF
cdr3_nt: TGTGCCAGCAGCAGGTCCAACACTGAAGCTTTCTTT

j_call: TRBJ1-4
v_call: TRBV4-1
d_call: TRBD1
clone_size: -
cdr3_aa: CASSQEPGQNNEKLFF
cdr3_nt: TGCGCCAGCAGCCAAGAACCGGGACAGAATAATGAAAAACTGTTTTTT

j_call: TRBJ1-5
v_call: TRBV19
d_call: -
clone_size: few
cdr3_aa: CASSFSGPQHF
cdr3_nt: TGTGCCAGTAGTTTCTCGGGGCCCCAGCATTTT

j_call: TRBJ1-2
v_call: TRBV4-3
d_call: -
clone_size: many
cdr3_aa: CASSQDTYVASYYGYTF
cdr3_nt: TGCGCCAGCAGCCAAGACACGTATGTGGCAAGTTACTATGGCTACACCTTC

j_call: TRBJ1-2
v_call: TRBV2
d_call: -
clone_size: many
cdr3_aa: CASSDLAPYGYTF
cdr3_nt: TGTGCCAGCAGTGATCTGGCGCCCTATGGCTACACCTTC

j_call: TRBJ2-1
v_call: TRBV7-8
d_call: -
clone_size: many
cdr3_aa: CASSPSPTLNEQFF
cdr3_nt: TGTGCCAGCAGCCCGTCGCCGACCCTCAATGAGCAGTTCTTC

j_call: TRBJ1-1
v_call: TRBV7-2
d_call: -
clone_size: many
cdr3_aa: CASNPGQGGVNTEAFF
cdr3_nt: TGTGCCAGCAACCCAGGACAAGGCGGGGTGAACACTGAAGCTTTCTTT

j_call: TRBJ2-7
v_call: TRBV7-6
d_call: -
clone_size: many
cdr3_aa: CASSLVGGYAYEQYF
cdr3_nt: TGTGCCAGCAGCTTAGTAGGGGGGTACGCCTACGAGCAGTACTTC

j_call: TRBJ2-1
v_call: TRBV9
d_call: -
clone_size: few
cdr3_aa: CASSLSDVSSYNEQFF
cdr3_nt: TGTGCCAGCAGCTTATCTGACGTGAGCTCCTACAATGAGCAGTTCTTC

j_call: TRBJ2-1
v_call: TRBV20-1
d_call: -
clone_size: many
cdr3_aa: CSAGPVEEYNEQFF
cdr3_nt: TGCAGTGCTGGGCCCGTCGAAGAATACAATGAGCAGTTCTTC

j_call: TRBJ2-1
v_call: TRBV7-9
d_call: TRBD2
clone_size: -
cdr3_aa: CASSLTSGSHNEQFF
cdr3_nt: TGTGCCAGCAGCTTAACTAGCGGGAGTCACAATGAGCAGTTCTTC

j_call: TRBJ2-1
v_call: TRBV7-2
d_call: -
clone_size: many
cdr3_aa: CASSYPQGLFDHEQFF
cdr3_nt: TGTGCCAGCAGCTACCCGCAGGGTTTGTTCGACCATGAGCAGTTCTTC

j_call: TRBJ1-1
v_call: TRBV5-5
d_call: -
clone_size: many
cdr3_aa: CASSLAGRTEAFF
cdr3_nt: TGTGCCAGCAGCTTGGCAGGGCGTACTGAAGCTTTCTTT

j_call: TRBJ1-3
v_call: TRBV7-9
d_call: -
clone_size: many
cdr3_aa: CASSRTVDLVNTIYF
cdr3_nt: TGTGCCAGCAGCCGAACGGTGGACCTCGTAAACACCATATATTTT

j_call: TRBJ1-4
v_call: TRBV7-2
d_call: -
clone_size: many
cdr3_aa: CASSFGGLGGEKLFF
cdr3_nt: TGTGCCAGCAGCTTCGGGGGGCTGGGAGGTGAAAAACTGTTTTTT

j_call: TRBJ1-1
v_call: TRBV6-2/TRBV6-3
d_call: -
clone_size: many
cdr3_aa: CASSYPGREAFF
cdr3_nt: TGTGCCAGCAGTTACCCAGGACGGGAAGCTTTCTTT

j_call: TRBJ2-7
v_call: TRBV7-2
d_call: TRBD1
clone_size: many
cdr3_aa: CASSGTGAYEQYF
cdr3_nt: TGTGCCAGCAGCGGGACAGGGGCCTACGAGCAGTACTTC

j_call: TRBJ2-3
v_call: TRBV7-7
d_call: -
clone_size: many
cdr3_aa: CASSPSTAAGDTQYF
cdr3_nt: TGTGCCAGCAGCCCTTCGACCGCCGCGGGGGATACGCAGTATTTT

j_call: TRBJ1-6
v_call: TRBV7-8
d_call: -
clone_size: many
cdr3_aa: CASSLAGPHSPLHF
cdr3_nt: TGTGCCAGCAGCTTAGCTGGACCTCATTCACCCCTCCACTTT

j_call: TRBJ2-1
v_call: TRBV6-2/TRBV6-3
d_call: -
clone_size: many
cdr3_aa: CASTNSRYNEQFF
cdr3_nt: TGTGCCAGCACCAACTCCCGTTACAATGAGCAGTTCTTC

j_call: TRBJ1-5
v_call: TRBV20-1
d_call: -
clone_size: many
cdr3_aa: CSAREGYSNQPQHF
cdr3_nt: TGCAGTGCTAGGGAAGGGTACTCCAATCAGCCCCAGCATTTT

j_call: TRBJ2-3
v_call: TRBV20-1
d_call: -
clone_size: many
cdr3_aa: CSARPLGTDTQYF
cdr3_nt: TGCAGTGCTCGACCGCTAGGCACAGATACGCAGTATTTT

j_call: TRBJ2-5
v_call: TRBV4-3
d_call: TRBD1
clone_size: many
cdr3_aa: CASSQDRWETGQTQYF
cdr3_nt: TGCGCCAGCAGCCAAGATCGATGGGAGACAGGGCAGACCCAGTACTTC

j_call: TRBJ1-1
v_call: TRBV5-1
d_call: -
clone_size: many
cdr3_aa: CASSFEDTEAFF
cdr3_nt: TGCGCCAGCAGCTTTGAGGACACTGAAGCTTTCTTT

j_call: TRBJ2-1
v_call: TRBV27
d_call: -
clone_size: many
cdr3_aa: CASSITGSISNEQFF
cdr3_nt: TGTGCCAGCAGTATCACAGGGTCTATTTCCAATGAGCAGTTCTTC

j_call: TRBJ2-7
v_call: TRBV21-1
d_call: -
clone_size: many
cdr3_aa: CASTPRFRDRTAYEQYF
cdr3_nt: TGTGCCAGCACCCCTAGGTTCCGGGACAGGACCGCCTACGAGCAGTACTTC

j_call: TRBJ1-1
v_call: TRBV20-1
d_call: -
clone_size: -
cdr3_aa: CSTGRDIGAEAFF
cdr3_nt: TGCAGTACAGGACGGGACATCGGGGCTGAAGCTTTCTTT

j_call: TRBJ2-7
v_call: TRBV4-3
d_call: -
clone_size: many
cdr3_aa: CASSQSRGVYEQYF
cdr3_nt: TGCGCCAGCAGCCAATCTAGGGGGGTTTACGAGCAGTACTTC

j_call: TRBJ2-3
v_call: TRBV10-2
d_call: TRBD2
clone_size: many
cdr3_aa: CASSEWATSGRDTQYF
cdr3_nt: TGCGCCAGCAGTGAGTGGGCGACTAGCGGGAGAGATACGCAGTATTTT

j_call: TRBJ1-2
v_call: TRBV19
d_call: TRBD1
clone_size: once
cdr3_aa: CASRLRPGTGNGHYGYTF
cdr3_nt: TGTGCCTCTAGGCTCCGTCCCGGGACAGGGAATGGGCACTATGGCTACACCTTC

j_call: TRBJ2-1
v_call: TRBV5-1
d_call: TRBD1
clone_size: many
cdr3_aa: CASARTGDNEQFF
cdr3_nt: TGCGCCAGCGCCCGGACAGGGGACAATGAGCAGTTCTTC

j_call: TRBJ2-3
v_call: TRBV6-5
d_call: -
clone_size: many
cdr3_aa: CASSYLTPIGSITDTQYF
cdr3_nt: TGTGCCAGCAGTTACCTGACCCCTATTGGGTCGATCACAGATACGCAGTATTTT

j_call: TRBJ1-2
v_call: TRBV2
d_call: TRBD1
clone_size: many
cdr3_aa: CASHGQGYGYTF
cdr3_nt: TGTGCCAGCCACGGACAGGGGTATGGCTACACCTTC

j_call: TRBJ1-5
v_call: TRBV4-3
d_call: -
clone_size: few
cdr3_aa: CASSQESKGSQPQHF
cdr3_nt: TGCGCCAGCAGCCAAGAGAGTAAGGGTAGCCAGCCCCAGCATTTT

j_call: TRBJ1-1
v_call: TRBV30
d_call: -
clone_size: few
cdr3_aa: CAWSSQGPTEAFF
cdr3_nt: TGTGCCTGGAGCTCACAGGGACCCACTGAAGCTTTCTTT

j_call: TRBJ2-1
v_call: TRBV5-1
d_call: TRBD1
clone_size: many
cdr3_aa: CASSGGQERMFF
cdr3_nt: TGCGCCAGCAGCGGGGGACAGGAGAGGATGTTCTTC

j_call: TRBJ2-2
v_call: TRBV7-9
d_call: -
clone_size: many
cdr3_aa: CASSHRVGTGELFF
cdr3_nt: TGTGCCAGCAGCCACAGGGTTGGCACCGGGGAGCTGTTTTTT

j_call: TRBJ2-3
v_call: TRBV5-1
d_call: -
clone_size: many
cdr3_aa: CASSSVPTDTQYF
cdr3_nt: TGCGCCAGCAGCTCCGTACCCACAGATACGCAGTATTTT

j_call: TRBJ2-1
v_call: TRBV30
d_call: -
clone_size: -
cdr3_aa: CDCDRNNEQFF
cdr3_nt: TGTGACTGTGACAGAAACAATGAGCAGTTCTTC

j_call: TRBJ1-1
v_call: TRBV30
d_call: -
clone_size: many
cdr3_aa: CAWRAVREAFF
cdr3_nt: TGTGCCTGGAGGGCAGTAAGAGAAGCTTTCTTT

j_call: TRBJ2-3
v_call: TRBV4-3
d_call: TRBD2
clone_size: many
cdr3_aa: CASSQDWEGRTDTQYF
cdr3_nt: TGCGCCAGCAGCCAAGATTGGGAGGGACGGACAGATACGCAGTATTTT

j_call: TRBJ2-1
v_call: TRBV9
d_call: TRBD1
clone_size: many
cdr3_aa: CASSPPGDSSYNEQFF
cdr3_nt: TGTGCCAGCAGCCCCCCCGGGGACAGCTCCTACAATGAGCAGTTCTTC

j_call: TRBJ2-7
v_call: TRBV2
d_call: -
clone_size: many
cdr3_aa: CASSDPPYEQYF
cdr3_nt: TGTGCCAGCTCCGACCCCCCCTACGAGCAGTACTTC

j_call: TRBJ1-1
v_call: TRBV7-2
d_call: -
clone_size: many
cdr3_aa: CASSLNLPNTEAFF
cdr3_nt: TGTGCCAGCAGCTTAAATTTACCAAACACTGAAGCTTTCTTT

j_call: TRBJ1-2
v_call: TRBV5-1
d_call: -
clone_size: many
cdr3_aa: CASSVKERHGYTF
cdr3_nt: TGCGCCAGCAGCGTTAAGGAGCGCCATGGCTACACCTTC

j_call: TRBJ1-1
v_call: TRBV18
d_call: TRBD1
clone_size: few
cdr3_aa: CASSRGTGEAFF
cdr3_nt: TGTGCCAGCTCGCGCGGGACAGGCGAAGCTTTCTTT

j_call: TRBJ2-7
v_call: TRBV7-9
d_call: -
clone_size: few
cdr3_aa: CASSRPDTTYEQYF
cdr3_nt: TGTGCCAGCAGCCGACCCGACACAACCTACGAGCAGTACTTC

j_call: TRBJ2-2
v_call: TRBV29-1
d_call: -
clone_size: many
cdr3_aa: CSVERGGELFF
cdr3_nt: TGCAGCGTTGAAAGGGGAGGGGAGCTGTTTTTT

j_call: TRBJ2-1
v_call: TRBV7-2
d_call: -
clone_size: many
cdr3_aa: CASSLAPLPKFF
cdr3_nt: TGTGCCAGCAGCTTAGCACCCCTACCTAAGTTCTTC

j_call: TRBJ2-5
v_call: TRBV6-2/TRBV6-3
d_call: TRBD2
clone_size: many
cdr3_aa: CASTAFASGRSWQETQYF
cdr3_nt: TGTGCCAGCACCGCTTTTGCTAGCGGGAGATCTTGGCAAGAGACCCAGTACTTC

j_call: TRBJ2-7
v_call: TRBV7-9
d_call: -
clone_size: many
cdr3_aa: CASSQAGSYEQYF
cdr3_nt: TGTGCCAGCAGCCAAGCTGGCTCCTACGAGCAGTACTTC

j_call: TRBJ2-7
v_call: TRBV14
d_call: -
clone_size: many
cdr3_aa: CASSQGTFVEQYF
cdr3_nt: TGTGCCAGCAGCCAAGGAACGTTTGTGGAGCAGTACTTC

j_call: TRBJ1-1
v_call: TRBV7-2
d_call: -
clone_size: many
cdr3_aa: CASSSSGTTNTEAFF
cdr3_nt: TGTGCCAGCAGCTCCTCCGGGACGACTAACACTGAAGCTTTCTTT

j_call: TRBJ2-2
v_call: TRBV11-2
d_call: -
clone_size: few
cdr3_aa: CASSLAFRDLWTGELFF
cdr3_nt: TGTGCCAGCAGCTTAGCCTTTCGGGACCTATGGACCGGGGAGCTGTTTTTT